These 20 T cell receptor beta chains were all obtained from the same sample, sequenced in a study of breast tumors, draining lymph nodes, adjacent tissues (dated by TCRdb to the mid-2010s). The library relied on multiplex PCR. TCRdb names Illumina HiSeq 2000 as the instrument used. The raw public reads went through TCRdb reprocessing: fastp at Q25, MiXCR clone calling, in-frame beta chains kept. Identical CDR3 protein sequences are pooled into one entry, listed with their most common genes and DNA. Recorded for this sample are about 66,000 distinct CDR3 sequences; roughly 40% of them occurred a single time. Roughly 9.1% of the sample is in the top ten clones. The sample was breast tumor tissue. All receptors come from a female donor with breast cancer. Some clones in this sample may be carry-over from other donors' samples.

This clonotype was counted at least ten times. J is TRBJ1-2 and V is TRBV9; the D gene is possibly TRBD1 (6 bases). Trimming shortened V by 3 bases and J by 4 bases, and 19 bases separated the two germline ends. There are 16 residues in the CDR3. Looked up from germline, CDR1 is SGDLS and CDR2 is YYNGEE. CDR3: CASSATRDNPFYGYTF. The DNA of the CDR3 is TGTGCCAGCAGCGCGACCCGGGACAACCCTTTCTATGGCTACACCTTC.

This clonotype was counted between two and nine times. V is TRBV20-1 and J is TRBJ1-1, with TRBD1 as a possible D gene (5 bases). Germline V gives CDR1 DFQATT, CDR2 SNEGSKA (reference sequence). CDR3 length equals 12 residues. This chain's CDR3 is CRAVGQRAEAFF. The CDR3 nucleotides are TGCAGAGCCGTGGGGCAGCGGGCTGAAGCTTTCTTT.

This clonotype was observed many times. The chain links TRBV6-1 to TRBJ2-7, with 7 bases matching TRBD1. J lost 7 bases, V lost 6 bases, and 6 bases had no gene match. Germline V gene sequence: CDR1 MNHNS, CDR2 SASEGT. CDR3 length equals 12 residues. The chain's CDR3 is CASRNRGFEQYF. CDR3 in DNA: TGTGCCAGCAGAAACAGGGGTTTTGAGCAGTACTTC.

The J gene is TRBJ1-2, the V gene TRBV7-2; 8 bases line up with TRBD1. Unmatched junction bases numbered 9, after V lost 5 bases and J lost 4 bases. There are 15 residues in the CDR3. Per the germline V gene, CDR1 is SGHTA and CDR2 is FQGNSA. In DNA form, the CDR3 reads TGTGCCAGCAGCCCACAGACAGGGGCGGGCTATGGCTACACCTTC. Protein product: CASSPQTGAGYGYTF.

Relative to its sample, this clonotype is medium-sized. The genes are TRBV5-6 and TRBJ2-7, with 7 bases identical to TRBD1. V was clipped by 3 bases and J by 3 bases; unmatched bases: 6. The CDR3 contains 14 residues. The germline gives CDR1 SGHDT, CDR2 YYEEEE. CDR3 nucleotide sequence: TGTGCCAGCAGCTCACCCAGGGGGTTCTACGAGCAGTACTTC. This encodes CASSSPRGFYEQYF.

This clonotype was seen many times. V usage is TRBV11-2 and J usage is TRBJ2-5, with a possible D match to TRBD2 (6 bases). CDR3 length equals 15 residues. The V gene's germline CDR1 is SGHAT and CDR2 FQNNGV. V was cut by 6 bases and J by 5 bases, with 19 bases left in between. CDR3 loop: CASSPGVTRGETQYF. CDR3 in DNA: TGTGCCAGCAGTCCCGGGGTGACTCGGGGGGAGACCCAGTACTTC.

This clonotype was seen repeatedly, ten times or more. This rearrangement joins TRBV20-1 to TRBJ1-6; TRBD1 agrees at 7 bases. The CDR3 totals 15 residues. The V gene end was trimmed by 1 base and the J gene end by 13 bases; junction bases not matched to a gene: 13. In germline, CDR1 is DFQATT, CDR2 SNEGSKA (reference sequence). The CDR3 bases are TGCAGTGCTAGAGGTCTTGGGGGGACAGCTTCCCCCCTCCACTTT. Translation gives CSARGLGGTASPLHF.

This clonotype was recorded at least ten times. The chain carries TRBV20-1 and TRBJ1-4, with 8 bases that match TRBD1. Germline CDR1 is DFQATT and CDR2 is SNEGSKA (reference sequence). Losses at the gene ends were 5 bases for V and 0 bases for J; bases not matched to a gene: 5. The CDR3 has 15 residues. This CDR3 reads CSAYGQGATNEKLFF. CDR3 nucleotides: TGCAGTGCTTACGGACAGGGTGCAACTAATGAAAAACTGTTTTTT.

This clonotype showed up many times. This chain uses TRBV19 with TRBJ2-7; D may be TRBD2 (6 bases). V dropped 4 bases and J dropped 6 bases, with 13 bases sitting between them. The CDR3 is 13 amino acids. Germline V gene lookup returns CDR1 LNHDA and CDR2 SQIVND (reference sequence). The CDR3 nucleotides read TGTGCCAGTAGTACGGGACTGTTGGGCGAGCAGTACTTC. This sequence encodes CASSTGLLGEQYF. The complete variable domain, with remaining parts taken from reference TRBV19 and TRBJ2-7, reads DGGITQSPKYLFRKEGQNVTLSCEQNLNHDAMYWYRQDPGQGLRLIYYSQIVNDFQKGDIAEGYSVSREKKESFPLTVTSAQKNPTAFYLCASSTGLLGEQYFGPGTRLTVT.

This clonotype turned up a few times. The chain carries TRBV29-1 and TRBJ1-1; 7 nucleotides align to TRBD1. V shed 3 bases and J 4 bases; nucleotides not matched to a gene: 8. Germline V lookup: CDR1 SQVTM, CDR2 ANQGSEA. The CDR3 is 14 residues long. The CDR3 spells CSVDRAGGVTEAFF. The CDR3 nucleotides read TGCAGCGTTGATAGAGCAGGGGGTGTCACTGAAGCTTTCTTT.

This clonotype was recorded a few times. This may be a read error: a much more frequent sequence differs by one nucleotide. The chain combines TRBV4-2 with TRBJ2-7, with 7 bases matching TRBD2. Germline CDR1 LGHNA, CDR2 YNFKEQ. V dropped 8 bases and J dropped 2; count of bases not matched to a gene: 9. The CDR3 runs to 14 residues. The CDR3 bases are TGTGCCAGCGGCCGCCAGCGGGGTCCCTACGAGCAGTACTTC. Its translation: CASGRQRGPYEQYF.

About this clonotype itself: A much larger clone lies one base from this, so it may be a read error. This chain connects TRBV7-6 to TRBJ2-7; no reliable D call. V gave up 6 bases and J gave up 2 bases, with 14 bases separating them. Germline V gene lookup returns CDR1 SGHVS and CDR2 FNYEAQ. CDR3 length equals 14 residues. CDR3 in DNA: TGTGCCAGCAGTTTTAAGGCGAGCCCCTACGAGCAGTACTTC. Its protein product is CASSFKASPYEQYF.

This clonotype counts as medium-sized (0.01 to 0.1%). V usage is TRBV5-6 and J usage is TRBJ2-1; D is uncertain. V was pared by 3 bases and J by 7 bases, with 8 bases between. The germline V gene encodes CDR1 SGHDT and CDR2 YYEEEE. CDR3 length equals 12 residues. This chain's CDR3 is CASSSFGNEQFF. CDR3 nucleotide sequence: TGTGCCAGCAGCTCCTTTGGAAATGAGCAGTTCTTC.

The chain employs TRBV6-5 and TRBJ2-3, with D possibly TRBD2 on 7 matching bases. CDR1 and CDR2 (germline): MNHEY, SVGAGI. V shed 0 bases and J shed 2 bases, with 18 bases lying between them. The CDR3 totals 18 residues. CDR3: CASSYSGLGGRDTDTQYF. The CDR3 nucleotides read TGTGCCAGCAGTTACTCGGGATTAGGGGGGAGGGACACAGATACGCAGTATTTT.

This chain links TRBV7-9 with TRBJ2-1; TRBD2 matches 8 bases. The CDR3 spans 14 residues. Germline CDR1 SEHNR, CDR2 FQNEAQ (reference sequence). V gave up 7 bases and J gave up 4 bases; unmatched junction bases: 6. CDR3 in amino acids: CASIPGGGYNEQFF. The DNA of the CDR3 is TGTGCCAGCATCCCCGGGGGGGGTTACAATGAGCAGTTCTTC. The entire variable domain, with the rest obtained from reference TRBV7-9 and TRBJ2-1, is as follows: DTGVSQNPRHKITKRGQNVTFRCDPISEHNRLYWYRQTLGQGPEFLTYFQNEAQLEKSRLLSDRFSAERPKGSFSTLEIQRTEQGDSAMYLCASIPGGGYNEQFFGPGTRLTVL.

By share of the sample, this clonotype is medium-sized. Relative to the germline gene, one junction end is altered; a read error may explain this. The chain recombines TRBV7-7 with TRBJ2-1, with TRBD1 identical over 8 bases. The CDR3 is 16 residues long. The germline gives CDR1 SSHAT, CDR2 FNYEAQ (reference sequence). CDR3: CASSLVVGTGLNEQFF. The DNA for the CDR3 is TGTGCTAGCAGCTTAGTGGTCGGGACAGGACTCAATGAGCAGTTCTTC.

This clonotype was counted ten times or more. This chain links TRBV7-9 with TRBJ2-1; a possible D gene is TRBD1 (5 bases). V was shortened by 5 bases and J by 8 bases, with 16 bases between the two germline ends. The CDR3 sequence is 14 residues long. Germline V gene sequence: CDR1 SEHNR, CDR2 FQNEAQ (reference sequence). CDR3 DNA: TGTGCCAGCAGCCCCAACCCTGGCAGGGATGAGCAGTTCTTC. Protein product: CASSPNPGRDEQFF.

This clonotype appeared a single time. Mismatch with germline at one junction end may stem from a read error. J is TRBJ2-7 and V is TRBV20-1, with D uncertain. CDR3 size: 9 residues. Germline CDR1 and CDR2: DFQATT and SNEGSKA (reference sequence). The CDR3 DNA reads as TGCAGTGCTGTAACCAACACGAACTTC. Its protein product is CSAVTNTNF.

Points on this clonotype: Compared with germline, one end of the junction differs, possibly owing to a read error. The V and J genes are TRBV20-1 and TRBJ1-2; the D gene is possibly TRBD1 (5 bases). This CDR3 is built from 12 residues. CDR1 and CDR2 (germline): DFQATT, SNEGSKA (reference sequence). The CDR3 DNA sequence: TGCAGTGCTAGAGATCGGGGGTCTGGCTCCACCTTC. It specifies CSARDRGSGSTF.

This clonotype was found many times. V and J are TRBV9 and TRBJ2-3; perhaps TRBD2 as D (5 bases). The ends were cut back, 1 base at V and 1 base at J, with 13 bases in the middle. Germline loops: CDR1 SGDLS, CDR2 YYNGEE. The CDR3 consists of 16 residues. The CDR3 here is CASSVCPGCGTDTQYF. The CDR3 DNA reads TGTGCCAGCAGCGTATGCCCGGGGTGCGGCACAGATACGCAGTATTTT.